This T cell receptor (beta chain) stems from a study of T cells after posttransplantation cyclophosphamide (dated by TCRdb to the mid-2010s). Concerning the study at large: T cell repertoire reconstitution was tracked by TRB sequencing after myeloablative bone marrow transplantation in which posttransplantation cyclophosphamide was used as GVHD prophylaxis. Antigen receptor sequencing covered samples from roughly 35 PTCy-treated patients and approximately 15 of their related bone marrow donors. Blood from all 35 or so PTCy patients with 1-year posttransplant specimens was subjected to TRB sequencing. In 3 patients, TRB sequencing was also performed on up to 3 more blood samples taken 2 to 5.2 years after transplant, and in several patients, pretransplant blood was also TRB-sequenced. Because TRA and TRB clonality correlated tightly in 9 samples, the subsequent TCR analyses were limited to TRB only. Public TRB sequences were queried against a database of over 3,500 sequences associated with responses to pathogens, tumor antigens, self-antigens and alloantigens. Here is what the overall study found, with its caveats: At 1-2 months, donor-recipient similarity was low but rose over the first year, and the later blood repertoires were often dominated by donor CD8+ memory clones. Across the roughly 40 patients, TRB clonality was highly associated with recipient CMV seropositivity and CMV reactivation, and diversity with PTCy was similar to that in the CNI/methotrexate controls. The TRB repertoires of T cells infiltrating skin or the GI tract showed only limited overlap with the TRB repertoires found in blood.

As regards this clone: Its antigen remains unidentified. Base qualities were left out, and no much larger clone turns up one base away.

Per the publication, the treatment or condition label means: high-dose cyclophosphamide on days +3 and +4 as single-agent GVHD prophylaxis. For conditioning, the PTCy patients got busulfan and fludarabine, then a related or unrelated marrow graft, followed by cyclophosphamide on days +3 and +4. The PTCy-treated patients were drawn from a prospective, multi-institutional clinical trial. Peripheral blood and bone marrow mononuclear cells were isolated by Ficoll-Hypaque density centrifugation and were cryopreserved. Trimmed from V: 4 bases; trimmed from J: 2 bases; junction bases lacking a gene match: 1. CDR1 and CDR2, looked up from the germline V gene, are SQVTM and ANQGSEA. The CDR3 spans 13 residues, from the cysteine through the phenylalanine. Only the CDR3 region is kept as DNA, spanning 39 bases read in frame from base 1. TRB sequencing used genomic DNA with the immunoSEQ assay at survey resolution or the hsTCRB kit. Processing in the source paper ran as follows. The immunoSEQ software was used for initial read processing, and the LymphoSeq R package was used for repertoire analyses. Clonality was calculated as 1 minus normalized Shannon entropy, and the Gini coefficient was also calculated for each TRB dataset. To infer phenotypes in unsorted samples, TRB sequences from sorted subsets of the recipient or donor were mapped onto the unsorted samples of the same recipient. TCRdb retrieved this table from immuneACCESS and kept in-frame rearrangements only. Not all clones are present; in checked studies, unresolved V genes account for under half, and no reason is known for the remainder. Clone size and the V and J calls come from that table; the DNA yielded D and trimming. In all, the sample holds about 11,000 clones, and about 82% of those were seen once. The biggest ten clones account for over 15% of the sample.

This TCR derives from a female patient aged 50-59 years who received an allogeneic stem cell transplant from a related donor, was CMV-positive, and had no GVHD. The graft donor may be the source of some T cells after a transplant. The sequence links TRBV29-1 to TRBJ1-3; 8 of the junction bases match TRBD1. Specimen: PBMCs, collected about 1,700 days after allogeneic stem cell transplant with posttransplant cyclophosphamide. For the CDR3, the sequence is CSVGTGTGNTIYF. In nucleotides, the sequence is TGCAGCGTTGGGACAGGGACTGGAAACACCATATATTTT.